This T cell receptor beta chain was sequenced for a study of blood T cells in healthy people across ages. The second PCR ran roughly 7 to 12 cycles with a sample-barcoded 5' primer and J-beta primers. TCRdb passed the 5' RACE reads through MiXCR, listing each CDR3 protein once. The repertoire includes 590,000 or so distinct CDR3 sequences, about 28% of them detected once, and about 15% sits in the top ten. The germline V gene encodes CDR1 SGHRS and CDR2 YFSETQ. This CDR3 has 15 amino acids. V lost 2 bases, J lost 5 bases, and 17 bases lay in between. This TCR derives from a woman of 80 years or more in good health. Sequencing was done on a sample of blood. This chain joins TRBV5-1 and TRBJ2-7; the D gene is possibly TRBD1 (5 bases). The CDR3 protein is CASSLLSTEVNEQYF. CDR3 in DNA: TGCGCCAGCAGCTTACTATCGACAGAAGTGAACGAGCAGTACTTC.